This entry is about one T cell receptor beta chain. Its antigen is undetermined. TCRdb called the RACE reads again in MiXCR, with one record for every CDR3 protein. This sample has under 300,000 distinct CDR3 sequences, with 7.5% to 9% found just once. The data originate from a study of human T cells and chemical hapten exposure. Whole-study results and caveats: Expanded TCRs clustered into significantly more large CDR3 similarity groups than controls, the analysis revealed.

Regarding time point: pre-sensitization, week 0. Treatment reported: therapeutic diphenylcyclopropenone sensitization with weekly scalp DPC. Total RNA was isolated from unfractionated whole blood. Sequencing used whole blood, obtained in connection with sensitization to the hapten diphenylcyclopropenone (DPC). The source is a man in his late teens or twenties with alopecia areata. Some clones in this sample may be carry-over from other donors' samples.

The CDR3 coding sequence is TGCGCCAGCAGCCTCTTTCCGATTATTTTCGGACAGGGAGAATCACCCCTCCACTTT. Translation gives CASSLFPIIFGQGESPLHF. The J gene is TRBJ1-6, the V gene TRBV4-1, with 8 nucleotides matching TRBD1. CDR3 length: 19 amino acids. Losses at the gene ends were 4 bases for V and 10 bases for J; bases not matched to a gene: 21. Germline V CDR1 and CDR2: MGHRA, YSYEKL.